This T cell receptor beta chain was profiled in a study of cytomegalovirus exposure and HLA in healthy donors (dated by TCRdb to 2017 to 2019). In terms of the full investigation: In an earlier analysis of several hundred of the donors, 250 to 300 Gb of sequence data and 120 million or so unique TCR beta sequences from about 180 million T cells were reported. An early release that covered roughly 600 HLA-typed donors contained about 300 gigabases of sequencing data and around 80 million unique TCR sequences. Of the 350 to 450 genotyped donors, roughly 76% were placed in the genetic ancestry cluster associated with self-reported Caucasian donors. The aim of the study was to test whether cataloging public T cell receptors could identify signatures of past pathogen exposure. The study used immunosequencing to profile the T cell repertoires of approximately 630 subjects and linked those repertoires to cytomegalovirus serostatus. A separate validation cohort of approximately 130 different subjects was used in addition to the 666-subject first cohort. The study combined high-throughput TCR immunosequencing, statistical association of individual TCRs with disease status, and machine learning to predict cytomegalovirus infection status. A later analysis re-analyzed previously published TCR beta repertoires from 500 to 700 donors and added high-resolution HLA genotyping to study TCR occurrence patterns. Rather than using new phenotypic data, the later analysis identified candidate immune exposures from TCR beta sequences and from how often those sequences occurred across donors. An earlier analysis of fewer than 750 of the donors used high-throughput TCR beta sequencing to judge whether each TCR beta V gene segment behaved as functional or pseudogenic. Donor age, sex, ethnicity and CMV serostatus were collected together with the repertoire data. A later genetic analysis took genome-wide SNP genotypes for about 65% of the 666 donors and used that subset as a discovery cohort. Every repertoire in the discovery cohort had been generated on one and the same sequencing platform. Class I and class II HLA loci were covered by the typing at four-digit resolution. The number of donors typed differed by locus, with roughly 629-640 for A, B, C, DRB1 and DQB1, about 500 for DQA1, under 610 for DPA1, and roughly 450 for DPB1. Because of strong linkage in the cohort, roughly five DR-DQ haplotypes were treated as single units for association and clustering. Among under 450 genotyped donors of the cohort, an average of approximately 240,000 unique TCR beta nucleotide sequences were sequenced per donor, about a sixth of them non-productive. Study-wide findings and limitations: Approximately 16 rarely observed V segments, including chromosome 9 orphons, were excluded from the earlier analysis of about 600 of the donors because counts were too low. A group of highly shared sequence variants was considered likely to be a technical artifact of the sequencing pipeline. Most TCR sequences were observed very rarely across donors, whereas some public TCRs were present in many individuals. In a later genetic analysis, a missense DCLRE1C variant was associated with V-gene and J-gene trimming of TCR beta chains, and the association was replicated in an independent cohort. A later genetic analysis reported fewer N-insertions in productive TCRs among donors in an Asian-associated ancestry cluster than the roughly 720-donor mean. Strong co-occurrence of HLA alleles, especially DR and DQ, made assigning TCR associations to individual alleles difficult. Linkage disequilibrium might explain the correlated functional status among segregating V segments, but an unknown experimental factor could not be ruled out. In a later analysis, some 17,000 TCR beta sequences were associated with specific HLA alleles at a false discovery rate of 0.05. According to a later analysis, parvovirus B19, influenza, CMV and Epstein-Barr virus appeared linked to several top co-occurrence clusters. A total of about 150 TCR beta chains were listed by the study as associated with cytomegalovirus. In a later analysis, TCR association rates were found to vary across HLA loci, with the most associated TCRs seen for DRB1 alleles and the fewest for HLA-C alleles. In vitro tests confirmed that a few of the cytomegalovirus-associated TCR beta chains recognize cytomegalovirus antigens. CMV serostatus was the only immune exposure information available for the cohort. An earlier analysis of some 590 of the donors showed that most TCR beta V segments appeared in productive rearrangements either about 90% or about 30% of the time, which broadly matched IMGT annotations. Because some donors lacked HLA typing at each locus, the association tests relied only on the typed subset. Cytomegalovirus status was reported to be diagnosed by the classifier with high specificity and sensitivity in both the original and validation cohorts. This cohort had only TCR beta chains sequenced, and the lack of alpha or paired-chain data limited which features could be detected. A further reported finding was that TCR beta sequences accurately predicted the HLA-A and HLA-B alleles for most subjects in the first cohort. Some IMGT-functional V segments, including TRBV6-2 and TRBV6-3, could not be told apart with the 87-base-pair reads, so those segments were excluded. Sequencing depth was assumed to be roughly uniform across donors in the presence/absence analyses, though that assumption may not hold. According to the authors, the approach could potentially be generalized to other disease states and immunological phenotypes. In a later analysis, HLA-associated TCR beta chains showed more clonal expansion and lower generation probabilities than non-associated chains that were equally common. Most CMV-associated TCR beta chains appeared to be HLA-restricted in a later analysis, and the HLA associations seemed to be driven largely by CMV exposure.

Points on this clone: The antigen it binds to is not known. Per-base quality was not reported, and no clone a single base away is much larger than it.

The cohort comprised around 690 healthy bone marrow donors. At the time of sampling, all cohort members were nominally healthy, though unrecorded immune exposures were likely present. The donor was CMV seronegative and belonged to the group of 352 seronegative cohort members. A peripheral blood sample was provided by each donor, and peripheral blood mononuclear cells were used for TCR beta sequencing. Genomic DNA extraction from the blood cell samples was performed with the Qiagen DNeasy Blood Extraction Kit. Preparation of the library involved the immunoSEQ multiplex PCR assay. The multiplex PCR relied on a mix of 60 forward primers for TCR Vbeta segments and 13 reverse primers for TCR Jbeta segments. The CDR3 region of rearranged TCR beta genes was amplified from genomic DNA with a multiplex PCR assay. Amplified TCR beta libraries were sequenced as 87-base-pair reads on the Illumina HiSeq System. On the authors' methods: A later analysis counted tens of millions of unique TCR beta chains across the 666 repertoires, and 10 million to 12 million of these chains were shared by at least two donors. A nearest-neighbor algorithm error-corrected the raw reads and collapsed the reads into unique sequences, merging closely related sequences to remove PCR and sequencing errors. To assign V, D and J gene segments, CDR3 sequences were aligned to IMGT reference sequences. Each retained sequence needed at least a six-nucleotide match to both a V gene segment and a J gene segment. Rearrangements were called productive when the CDR3 lacked stop codons and stayed in frame with V and J; all others were non-productive. Following IMGT convention, CDR3 was defined as the stretch from the second conserved V-encoded cysteine to the conserved J-encoded phenylalanine. In an earlier analysis of 500 to 650 of the donors, sequences lacking an unambiguous match to a single V gene segment were excluded. In an earlier analysis of more than 500 of the donors, a V segment was called functional when productive rearrangements were above 56.7%, and segregating when the standard deviation between donors exceeded 5%. A statistical classification framework was developed to diagnose cytomegalovirus status using the catalog of TCR beta chain sequences. In a later analysis, TCR nucleotide sequences were compared against IMGT/GENE-DB human TR gene sequences so that V and J genes could be assigned. A later analysis assigned CDR3 sequences and most-parsimonious VDJ recombination scenarios with the TCRdist pipeline. In a later analysis, every TCR beta chain was defined by the combination of its CDR3 amino acid sequence and its V-gene family, and reads without a unique V-gene family were dropped. To address suspected cross-contamination and a sequencing artifact, a later analysis removed 592 highly shared, low-generation-probability nucleotide sequences. A later analysis calculated a clonal expansion index for each public chain from normalized within-repertoire ranks of inferred template counts. In a later analysis, generation probabilities were computed with a VDJ recombination model fitted to out-of-frame rearrangements, and the resulting probabilities were checked against IGoR. A later analysis scored TCR-TCR, TCR-HLA and TCR-CMV co-occurrence with hypergeometric tests, applying a repertoire-size bias correction to TCR pairs. False discovery rates were estimated in a later analysis by permuting HLA or CMV assignments 20 times. A later analysis grouped co-occurring TCRs with DBSCAN, adding TCRdist sequence similarity when clustering within HLA-allele-positive subsets. Co-occurrence clustering excluded repertoires with fewer than 30,000 or more than 120,000 public chains, plus five with anomalous nucleotide sharing. TCRdb carries this immuneACCESS record with in-frame sequences only. Its versions omit some clonotypes, under half of them owing to an unresolved V gene in the studies checked, with the rest unexplained. That table is the source of V, J and clone size, and D and trimming were worked out from the DNA. The sample table contains roughly 80,000 clones; only one count was recorded for about three quarters of them. Under 1.2% of the sample is taken by the ten largest.

From the germline V gene, CDR1 is SGHTA and CDR2 is FQGNSA. The CDR3, from cysteine to phenylalanine, totals 15 residues. Here the CDR3 DNA is all that survives: 45 bases in frame from base 1. V is cut back by 3 bases and J by 1 base, with 5 bases in the junction unmatched. The clonotype originates from a male donor in good health and CMV-seronegative. Recombination linked TRBV7-2 to TRBJ2-5, with 7 bases matching TRBD2. The specimen sequenced was PBMCs. This receptor has the CDR3 CASSLSGTIQETQYF. The nucleotide sequence is TGTGCCAGCAGCTTGTCAGGGACTATCCAAGAGACCCAGTACTTC.